The clone carrying this T cell receptor beta chain occurred once. Its cognate antigen is unknown. Time point in this sample: cycle 4 day 1 (C4D1), after 5 to 7 weeks of nivolumab. Brentuximab vedotin exposure varied among the patients, all of whom had relapsed after autologous stem cell transplantation. Complete response, partial response or progressive disease was recorded as best response. The data were produced by immunoSEQ multiplex PCR, yet TCRdb's version contains in-frame clones alone and is incomplete. The sample has about 93,000 clones; approximately 78% are singletons. This sample was taken from a study of PD-1 blockade in classical Hodgkin lymphoma. Study-wide results and limits: Similar baseline diversity was found in complete responders and newly diagnosed patients.

V shed 1 base, J shed 0 bases, and the junction held 2 bases outside the gene matches. CDR3 length equals 17 residues. The V gene's germline CDR1 is MDHEN and CDR2 SYDVKM. The rearrangement links TRBV28 to TRBJ2-3; 12 positions agree with TRBD2. Sequencing was performed on peripheral blood mononuclear cells (PBMCs), taken before the fourth cycle of nivolumab. The receptor was derived from a human donor with classical Hodgkin lymphoma. CDR3 sequence: CASSLSTSGGSTDTQYF. In DNA, the CDR3 is TGTGCCAGCAGTTTATCGACTAGCGGGGGTAGCACAGATACGCAGTATTTT.